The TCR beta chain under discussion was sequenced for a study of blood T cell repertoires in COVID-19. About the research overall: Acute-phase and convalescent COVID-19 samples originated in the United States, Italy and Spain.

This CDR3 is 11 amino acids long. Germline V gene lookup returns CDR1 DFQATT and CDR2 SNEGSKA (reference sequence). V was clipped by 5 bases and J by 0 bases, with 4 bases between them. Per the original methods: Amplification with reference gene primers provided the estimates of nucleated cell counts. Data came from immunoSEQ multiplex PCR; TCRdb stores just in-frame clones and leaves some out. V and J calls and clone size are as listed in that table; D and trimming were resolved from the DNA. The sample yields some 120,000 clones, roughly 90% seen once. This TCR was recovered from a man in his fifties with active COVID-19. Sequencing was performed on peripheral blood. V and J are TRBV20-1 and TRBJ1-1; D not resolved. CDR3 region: CSARMNTEAFF. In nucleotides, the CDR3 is TGCAGTGCTCGTATGAACACTGAAGCTTTCTTT.